The rows below give T cell receptor beta chains drawn from one sample of a study of T cell responses to AZD1222 COVID-19 vaccine. The table came from immunoSEQ multiplex PCR; TCRdb's copy has only in-frame clones and leaves some out. The sample holds about 150,000 clones, around 94% seen once. Sequencing used peripheral blood, obtained on day 0 of AZD1222 vaccination. The receptors shown here come from an adult in good health. CDR3s leave out the opening cysteine and the closing phenylalanine or tryptophan.

v_call	cdr3_length	j_call	cdr3_aa
TRBV2	14	TRBJ1-5	ASSEESGAGNQPQH
TRBV19	13	TRBJ1-5	ASNVGLTAHQPQH
TRBV13	13	TRBJ2-2	ASSFQGARAGELF
TRBV5-4	11	TRBJ2-1	ASSFFLNNEQF
TRBV3-1/TRBV3-2	12	TRBJ1-3	ASSQGDSRHTIY
TRBV2	12	TRBJ1-5	ASIRTGLGQPQH
TRBV6-5	11	TRBJ1-2	ASTPGGSYGYT
TRBV5-1	13	TRBJ2-6	ASSFTGVGANVLT
TRBV10-1	13	TRBJ2-4	ASSEVRQGGNIQY
TRBV7-6	11	TRBJ1-2	ASSLGQDHGYT
TRBV5-1	12	TRBJ1-4	ASSPNRGNEKLF
TRBV28	12	TRBJ1-6	ASSPGQYNSPLH
TRBV18	14	TRBJ2-3	ASSPPGTSLGDTQY
TRBV5-1	12	TRBJ1-1	ASSLGAENTEAF
TRBV28	11	TRBJ2-5	ASTRTGEETQY
TRBV14	11	TRBJ1-2	ASSQQGYYGYT
TRBV29-1	11	TRBJ1-3	SVDPGSGNTIY
TRBV19	11	TRBJ1-2	ASSIGANYGYT
TRBV9	12	TRBJ2-1	ASSTNRGGDEQF
TRBV10-3	16	TRBJ2-1	AISSGTGGPGPYNEQF
TRBV28	14	TRBJ2-3	ASSEQPTGGTDTQY
TRBV11-2	12	TRBJ2-5	ASSLVGLRGTQY
TRBV11-2	15	TRBJ1-2	ASRHPRGRGSNYGYT
TRBV6-5	9	TRBJ1-2	ASSPTGPPQ
TRBV30	10	TRBJ1-2	AWGAGNYGYT
TRBV20-1	13	TRBJ2-1	SASRQGQTYNEQF
TRBV28	13	TRBJ1-1	ASSPPSGMGTEAF
TRBV6-5	12	TRBJ1-2	ASSYSEGASGYT
TRBV7-2	16	TRBJ2-5	ASSLGLTSGDYQETQY
TRBV5-1	13	TRBJ1-2	ASSLGHVGGYGYT
TRBV6-1	13	TRBJ1-1	ASSEYGGWDTEAF
TRBV4-1	12	TRBJ2-5	ASSRMVGGETQY
TRBV27	11	TRBJ1-4	ASSFVLGEKLF
TRBV6-1	11	TRBJ1-5	ASSERANQPQH
TRBV7-9	12	TRBJ2-5	ASSLVTGVETQY
TRBV29-1	10	TRBJ2-4	SARHSENIQY
TRBV3-1/TRBV3-2	15	TRBJ1-4	ASSQEEQGGDWEKLF
TRBV6-5	13	TRBJ1-1	ASSPGLGGNTEAF